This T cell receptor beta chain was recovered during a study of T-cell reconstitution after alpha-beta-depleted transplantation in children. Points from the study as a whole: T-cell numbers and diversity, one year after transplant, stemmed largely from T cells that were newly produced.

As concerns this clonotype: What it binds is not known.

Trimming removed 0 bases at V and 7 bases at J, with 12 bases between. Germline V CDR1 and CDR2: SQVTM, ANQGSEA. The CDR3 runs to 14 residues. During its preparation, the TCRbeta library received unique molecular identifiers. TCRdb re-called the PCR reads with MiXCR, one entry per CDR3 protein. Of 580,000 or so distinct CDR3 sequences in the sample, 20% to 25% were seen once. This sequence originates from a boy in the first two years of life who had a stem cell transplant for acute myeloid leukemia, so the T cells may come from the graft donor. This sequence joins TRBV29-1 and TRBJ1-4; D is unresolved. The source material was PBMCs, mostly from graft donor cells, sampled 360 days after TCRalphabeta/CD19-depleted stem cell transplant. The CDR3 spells CSVEDQEEGEKLFF. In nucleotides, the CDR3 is TGCAGCGTTGAAGATCAGGAAGAGGGTGAAAAACTGTTTTTT.